A single T cell receptor (beta chain) is shown here with its context. Method: immunoSEQ multiplex PCR; TCRdb's copy keeps in-frame clones and lacks some. Here the sample spans 95,000 to 150,000 clones, 84% being singletons. The data derive from a study of blood T cell repertoires in COVID-19. Trimming pared 1 base from V and 4 bases from J, leaving 14 bases between. CDR1 is SNHLY and CDR2 is FYNNEI in the germline V gene. The CDR3 runs to 15 residues. The chain has TRBV2 and TRBJ2-7, with a possible D match to TRBD1 (5 bases). Sequenced: PBMCs or T cells enriched from blood (not recorded which). This receptor was identified in a woman aged 25 to 45 who had recovered from COVID-19. CDR3 residues: CASSEETDSDYEQYF. The CDR3 region has the DNA TGTGCCAGCAGTGAAGAGACCGACAGCGATTACGAGCAGTACTTC.